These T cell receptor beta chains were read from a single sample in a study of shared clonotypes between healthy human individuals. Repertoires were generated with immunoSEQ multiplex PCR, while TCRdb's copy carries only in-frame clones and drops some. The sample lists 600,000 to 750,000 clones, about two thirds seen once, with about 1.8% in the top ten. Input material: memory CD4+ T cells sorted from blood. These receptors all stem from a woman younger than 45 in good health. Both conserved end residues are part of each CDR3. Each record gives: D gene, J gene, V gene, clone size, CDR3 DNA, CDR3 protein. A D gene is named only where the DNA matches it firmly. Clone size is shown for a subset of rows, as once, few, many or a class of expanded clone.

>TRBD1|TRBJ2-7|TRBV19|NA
TGTGCCAGTACCGGGACAGGGTGGAACGAGCAGTACTTC
CASTGTGWNEQYF
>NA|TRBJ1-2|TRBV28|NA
TGTGCCAGCAGTTTAGTAAGGAGGGACTACACCTTC
CASSLVRRDYTF
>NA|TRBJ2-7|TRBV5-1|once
TGCGCCAGCAGCTCGGGCCCGGAGGGGAGATACGAGCAGTACTTC
CASSSGPEGRYEQYF
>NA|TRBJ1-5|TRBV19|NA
TGTGCCAGTAGTATATGGGGGACCAGCAATCAGCCCCAGCATTTT
CASSIWGTSNQPQHF
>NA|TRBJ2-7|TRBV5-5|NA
TGTGCCAGCACCCGGGTGGTAGCGGCTGGATACGAGCAGTACTTC
CASTRVVAAGYEQYF
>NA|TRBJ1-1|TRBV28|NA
TGTGCCAGCAACAACGACAGTCTTTTTGGGAACACTGAAGCTTTCTTT
CASNNDSLFGNTEAFF
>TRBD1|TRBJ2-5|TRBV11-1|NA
TGTGCCAGCAGCCTGGGACAGCAAGAGACCCAGTACTTC
CASSLGQQETQYF
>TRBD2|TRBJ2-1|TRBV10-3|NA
TGTGCCATCGCAACCGGACTAGCGGGAGCGGATGAGCAGTTCTTC
CAIATGLAGADEQFF
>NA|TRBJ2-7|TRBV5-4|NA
TGTGCCAGCAGCCCAGGGACCCCTACTACCGTAAGGCAGTACTTC
CASSPGTPTTVRQYF
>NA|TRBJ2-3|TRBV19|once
TGTGCCAGTAGTTCCGGGACATTCGGCACAGATACGCAGTATTTT
CASSSGTFGTDTQYF
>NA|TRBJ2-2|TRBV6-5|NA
TGTGCCAGCAGGCCTAGGCTGTCCGGGGAGCTGTTTTTT
CASRPRLSGELFF
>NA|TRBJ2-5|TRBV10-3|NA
TGTGCCATCAGTGTGGGGGGAGCCCAAGAGACCCAGTACTTC
CAISVGGAQETQYF
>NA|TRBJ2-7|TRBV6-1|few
TGTGCCAGCAGTGCGGGGACGAGCCTTTTCCAGCAGTACTTC
CASSAGTSLFQQYF
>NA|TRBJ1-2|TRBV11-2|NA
TGTGCCAGCAGCTTAGATCAGGTCGGAGTCTACGGCTACACCTTC
CASSLDQVGVYGYTF
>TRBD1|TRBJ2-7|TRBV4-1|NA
TGCGCCAGCAGCCTAGCAATGGGACAGGGCCCCTACGAGCAGTACTTC
CASSLAMGQGPYEQYF
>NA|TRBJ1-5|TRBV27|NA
TGTGCCAGCAGTTTCAGGGCCGGTCCGGTAACTTATGGGCCCCAGCATTTT
CASSFRAGPVTYGPQHF
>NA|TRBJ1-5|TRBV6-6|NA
TGTGCCAGCAGCCGGCTACAGGGTCAGCCCCAGCATTTT
CASSRLQGQPQHF
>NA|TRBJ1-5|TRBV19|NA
TGTGCCAGTAGTCCACTAGATAGCAATCAGCCCCAGCATTTT
CASSPLDSNQPQHF
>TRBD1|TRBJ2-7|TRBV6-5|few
TGTGCCAGCAAACCGGAGGGACAGGGTTTCTACGAGCAGTACTTC
CASKPEGQGFYEQYF
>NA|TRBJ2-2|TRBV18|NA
TGTGCCAGCTCACCTTCCGAGGATTTCGGGGAGCTGTTTTTT
CASSPSEDFGELFF
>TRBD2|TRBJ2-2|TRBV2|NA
TGTGCCAGTCTAGAGGGTGCGGGAGACACCGGGGAGCTGTTTTTT
CASLEGAGDTGELFF
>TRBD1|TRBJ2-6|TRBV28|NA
TGTGCCAGCAGTTTTGCAGGGGGCGCCGGGGCCAACGTCCTGACTTTC
CASSFAGGAGANVLTF
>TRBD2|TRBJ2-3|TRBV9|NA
TGTGCCAGCAGCGTTAGCGGGAAGTTAGATACGCAGTATTTT
CASSVSGKLDTQYF
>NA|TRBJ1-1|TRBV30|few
TGTGCCTCTTATGTCCTGGGGCGAGCTTTCTTT
CASYVLGRAFF
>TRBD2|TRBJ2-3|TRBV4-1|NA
TGCGCCAGCAGCCAAGCGACTAGCGGGAGGGCCGGCCCAGATACGCAGTATTTT
CASSQATSGRAGPDTQYF
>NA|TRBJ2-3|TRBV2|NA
TGTGCCAGCAGAACGGGGTTCACAGATACGCAGTATTTT
CASRTGFTDTQYF
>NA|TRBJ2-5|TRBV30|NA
TGTGCCTGGAGTGCGGACCAAGAGACCCAGTACTTC
CAWSADQETQYF
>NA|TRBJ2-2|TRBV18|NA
TGTGCCAGCTCACCAAATCATCCCCCGGAAGGCACCGGGGAGCTGTTTTTT
CASSPNHPPEGTGELFF
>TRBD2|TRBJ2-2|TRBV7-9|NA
TGTGCCAGCACCACGACTAGCGGGAGCACCGGGGAGCTGTTTTTT
CASTTTSGSTGELFF
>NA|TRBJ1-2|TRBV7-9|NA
TGTGCCAGCAGCTTAGTGGGGGGCTTTGACTCCACCTTC
CASSLVGGFDSTF
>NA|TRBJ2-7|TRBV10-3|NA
TGTGCCATCAGTGACCGGAACACGAAGGGGGAGAACGAGCAGTACTTC
CAISDRNTKGENEQYF
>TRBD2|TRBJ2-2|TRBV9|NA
TGTGCCAGCAGCGTAGGGTCTAGCGGGAACACCGGGGAGCTGTTTTTT
CASSVGSSGNTGELFF
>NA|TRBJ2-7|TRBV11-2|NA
TGTGCCAGCAGCTTAGTTTTGGTCGAGCAGTACTTC
CASSLVLVEQYF
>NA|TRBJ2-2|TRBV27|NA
TGTGCCAGCAGTTGGGCCCGAAGAACGGCCGGGGAGCTGTTTTTT
CASSWARRTAGELFF
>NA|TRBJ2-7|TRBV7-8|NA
TGTGCCAGCAGCCCTTTGGGGAGCGAGCAGTACTTC
CASSPLGSEQYF
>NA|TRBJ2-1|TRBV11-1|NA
TGTGCCAGCAGCTTGGGACTGTCGGGAAACAATGAGCAGTTCTTC
CASSLGLSGNNEQFF
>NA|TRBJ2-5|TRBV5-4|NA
TGTGCCAGCAGCTCGGACTATTCATCAGTGACCCAGTACTTC
CASSSDYSSVTQYF
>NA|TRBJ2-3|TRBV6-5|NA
TGTGCCAGCAGAGGGCGGAGGGGAGATACGCAGTATTTT
CASRGRRGDTQYF
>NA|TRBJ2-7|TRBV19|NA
TGTGCCAGTAGTATAGTATTAGGAGCGCAATCCTACGAGCAGTACTTC
CASSIVLGAQSYEQYF
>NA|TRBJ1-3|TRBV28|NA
TGTGCCAGCAGTCCGGGGTGGGGACAAGCTGCCAGGAACACCATATATTTT
CASSPGWGQAARNTIYF
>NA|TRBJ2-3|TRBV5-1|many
TGCGCCAGCAGCCCTGGACCAAGCACAGATACGCAGTATTTT
CASSPGPSTDTQYF
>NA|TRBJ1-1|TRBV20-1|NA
TGCAGTGCGAGGGCTTTTGAAGCTTTCTTT
CSARAFEAFF